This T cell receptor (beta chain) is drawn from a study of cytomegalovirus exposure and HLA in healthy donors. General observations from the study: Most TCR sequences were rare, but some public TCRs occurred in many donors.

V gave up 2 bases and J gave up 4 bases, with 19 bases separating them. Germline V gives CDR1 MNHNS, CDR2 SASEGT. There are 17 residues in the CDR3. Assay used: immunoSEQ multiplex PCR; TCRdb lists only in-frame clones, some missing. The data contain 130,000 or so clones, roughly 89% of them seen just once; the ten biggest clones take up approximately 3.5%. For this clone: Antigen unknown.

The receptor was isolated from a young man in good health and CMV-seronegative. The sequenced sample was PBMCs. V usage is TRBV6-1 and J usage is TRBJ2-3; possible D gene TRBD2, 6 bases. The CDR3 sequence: CASSEPWLGGFADTQYF. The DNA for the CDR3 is TGTGCCAGCAGTGAACCTTGGTTGGGGGGTTTCGCAGATACGCAGTATTTT.